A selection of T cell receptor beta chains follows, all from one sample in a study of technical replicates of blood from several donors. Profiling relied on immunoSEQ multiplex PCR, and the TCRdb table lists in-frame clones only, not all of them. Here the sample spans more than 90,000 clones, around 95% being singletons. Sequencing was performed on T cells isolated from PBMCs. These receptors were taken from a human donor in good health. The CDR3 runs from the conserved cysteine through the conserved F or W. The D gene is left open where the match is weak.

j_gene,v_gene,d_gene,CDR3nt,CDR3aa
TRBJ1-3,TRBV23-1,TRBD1,TGCGCCAGCAGACCCGACAGGGCCAGTGGAAACACCATATATTTT,CASRPDRASGNTIYF
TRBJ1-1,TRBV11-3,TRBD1,TGTGCCAGCATTTCCCGGGACAGGGGTACGAACACTGAAGCTTTCTTT,CASISRDRGTNTEAFF
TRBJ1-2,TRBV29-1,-,TGCAGCGTTGCAGGGGTAGAGGGGAAAAATGGCTACACCTTC,CSVAGVEGKNGYTF
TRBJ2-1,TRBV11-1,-,TGTGCCAGCAGCCCCACGGCGGCAGCACGAGGCGATGAGCAGTTCTTC,CASSPTAAARGDEQFF
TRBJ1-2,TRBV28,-,TGTGCCAGCAGCAGACCGACAGGAAGGGCCTATGGCTACACCTTC,CASSRPTGRAYGYTF
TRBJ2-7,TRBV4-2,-,TGTGCCAGCAGCCCCTTGGCAGCGGGCGAGCAGTACTTC,CASSPLAAGEQYF
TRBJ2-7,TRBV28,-,TGTGCCAGCAGTTTAGGGCAGGGTTTGAGCTCCTACGAGCAGTACTTC,CASSLGQGLSSYEQYF
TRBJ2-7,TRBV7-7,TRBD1,TGTGCTAGCAGCCGCCGCCGGGACAGATACTCCTACGAGCAGTACTTC,CASSRRRDRYSYEQYF
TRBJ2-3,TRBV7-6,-,TGTGCCAGCAGCTTACCACAAACTAGCGATACGCAGTATTTT,CASSLPQTSDTQYF
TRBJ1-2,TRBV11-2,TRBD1,TGTGCCAGCAGCACAGGGACAGGAAACTATGGCTACACCTTC,CASSTGTGNYGYTF
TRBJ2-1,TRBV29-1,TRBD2,TGCAGCGTTTCCACAGGGACTAGGGGCTACAATGAGCAGTTCTTC,CSVSTGTRGYNEQFF
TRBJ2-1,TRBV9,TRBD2,TGTGCCAGCAGCCCTAGACTAGCGTACAATGAGCAGTTCTTC,CASSPRLAYNEQFF
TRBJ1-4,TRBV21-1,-,TGTGCCAGCAGCAACACCAGGGTGGGTGAAAAACTGTTTTTT,CASSNTRVGEKLFF
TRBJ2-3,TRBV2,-,TGTGCCAGCAGCACATACACCGGACAGTTTAGGTATTTT,CASSTYTGQFRYF
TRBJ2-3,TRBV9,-,TGTGCCAGCAGTCCTCCCGGGGGCACAGATACGCAGTATTTT,CASSPPGGTDTQYF
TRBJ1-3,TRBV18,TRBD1,TGTGCCAGCTCCCCAGGGACAGTCAACACCATATATTTT,CASSPGTVNTIYF
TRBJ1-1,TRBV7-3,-,TGTGCCAGCAGCTCGGGGGTGGGGACTGAAGCTTTCTTT,CASSSGVGTEAFF
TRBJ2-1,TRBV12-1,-,TGTGCCAGCAGCTTTAGGTGGGGGCCGGGTGAGCAGTTCTTC,CASSFRWGPGEQFF
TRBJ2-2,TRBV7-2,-,TGTGCCAGCCCGCCCTGGGGCCTGAATGGGGAGCTGTTTTTT,CASPPWGLNGELFF
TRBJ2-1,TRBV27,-,TGTGCCACCCAGGAGGTGGGGACCTACAATGAGCAGTTCTTC,CATQEVGTYNEQFF
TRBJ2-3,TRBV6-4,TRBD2,TGTGCCAGCAGTCGGACTAGCGGGGGGTCAGATACGCAGTATTTT,CASSRTSGGSDTQYF
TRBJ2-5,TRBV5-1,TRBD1,TGCGCCAGCAGCTCCGGGGACAGAGGAGTAGAGACCCAGTACTTC,CASSSGDRGVETQYF
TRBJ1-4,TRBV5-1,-,TGCGCCAGCAGCTTGCAGGGATTCGGTAATGAAAAACTGTTTTTT,CASSLQGFGNEKLFF